This T cell receptor (beta chain) was identified in a study of shared T cell receptors in the human thymus. TCRdb keeps only in-frame clones here, not all; method: immunoSEQ multiplex PCR. The sample shows 600,000 or so clones, 80% to 90% of them seen only once. The same data also contributed to another study, on human thymus T cells. That paper adds: Healthy Finnish infants undergoing corrective surgery for congenital heart defects provided the donor material. Corrective heart surgery yielded resections, and these provided the thymus tissue. Thymic and blood repertoires seemed to favor certain V and J genes.

The sequenced material came from thymocytes. The sequence came from a boy under two years old with a congenital heart defect.

CDR3 loop: CASSSGQGAFNSPLHF. The CDR3 coding sequence is TGTGCCAGCAGTTCGGGACAGGGGGCTTTTAATTCACCCCTCCACTTT. This chain connects TRBV7-9 to TRBJ1-6; 12 nucleotides align to TRBD1. From germline, CDR1 is SEHNR and CDR2 FQNEAQ (reference sequence). The CDR3 has 16 residues. J lost 6 bases, V lost 6 bases, and 6 bases had no gene match.